This is a list of T cell receptor beta chains from one sample in a study of T cell responses to AZD1222 COVID-19 vaccine. The protocol was immunoSEQ multiplex PCR, while the TCRdb copy is restricted to in-frame clones and leaves out a portion. The table has approximately 190,000 clones, more than 80% seen once. The material sequenced was peripheral blood, taken 28 days after the second dose of the MenACWY control vaccine. The receptors originated from an adult who received the MenACWY meningococcal vaccine as a control. Both conserved end residues are part of each CDR3. Each record gives: J gene, clone size, D gene, V gene, CDR3 protein, CDR3 DNA. The D gene is left open where the match is weak. The listing skips clone size in some rows; elsewhere it reads once, few, many or a size class.

TRBJ1-1	.	.	TRBV6-1	CASSEQGGGNTEAFF	TGTGCCAGCAGTGAACAGGGCGGTGGCAACACTGAAGCTTTCTTT
TRBJ1-5	.	.	TRBV6-5	CASSSSDPNQPQHF	TGTGCCAGCAGTTCCTCCGACCCCAATCAGCCCCAGCATTTT
TRBJ2-1	.	.	TRBV12-3/TRBV12-4	CASSPRHDEQFF	TGTGCCAGCAGCCCCAGGCACGATGAGCAGTTCTTC
TRBJ2-6	.	.	TRBV3-1/TRBV3-2	CASSQEPGANVLTF	TGTGCCAGCAGCCAAGAACCCGGGGCCAACGTCCTGACTTTC
TRBJ2-3	.	TRBD2	TRBV18	CASSPLGRADTQYF	TGTGCCAGCTCACCACTCGGGAGGGCAGATACGCAGTATTTT
TRBJ1-1	.	TRBD1	TRBV5-4	CASSPGQGPGGEAFF	TGTGCCAGCAGCCCGGGACAGGGTCCTGGGGGCGAAGCTTTCTTT
TRBJ2-7	.	TRBD1	TRBV5-6	CASSLGVGQGRIYEQYF	TGTGCCAGCAGCTTGGGCGTCGGACAGGGAAGGATCTACGAGCAGTACTTC
TRBJ2-3	.	.	TRBV6-5	CATLPPDTQYF	TGTGCCACCCTACCCCCGGATACGCAGTATTTT
TRBJ1-2	.	TRBD1	TRBV6-5	CAGQGKGQAIYGYTF	TGTGCCGGGCAGGGCAAGGGACAGGCGATCTATGGCTACACCTTC
TRBJ1-1	.	.	TRBV6-5	CASRRDTEAFF	TGTGCCAGCAGGCGGGATACTGAAGCTTTCTTT
TRBJ2-1	.	TRBD2	TRBV9	CASSAGTSGSGEQFF	TGTGCCAGCAGCGCCGGGACTAGCGGGAGTGGTGAGCAGTTCTTC
TRBJ1-3	.	TRBD1	TRBV9	CASSALSGQSSGNTIYF	TGTGCCAGCAGCGCTTTATCGGGACAGAGCTCTGGAAACACCATATATTTT
TRBJ1-4	once	.	TRBV6-6	CASSYGGTNEKLFF	TGTGCCAGCAGTTACGGGGGAACTAATGAAAAACTGTTTTTT
TRBJ1-5	few	.	TRBV30	CAWSPSEQPQHF	TGTGCCTGGAGTCCCTCCGAACAGCCCCAGCATTTT
TRBJ2-1	.	TRBD2	TRBV27	CASSSRTSGSPSGRNEQFF	TGTGCCAGCAGTTCCAGGACTAGCGGGAGCCCATCGGGGAGGAATGAGCAGTTCTTC
TRBJ2-2	.	.	TRBV12-3/TRBV12-4	CASSYRVTGELFF	TGTGCCAGCAGCTACAGGGTCACCGGGGAGCTGTTTTTT
TRBJ1-1	.	.	TRBV20-1	CSASPRAQGFTEAFF	TGCAGTGCTAGTCCCAGGGCTCAGGGGTTCACTGAAGCTTTCTTT
TRBJ1-2	.	TRBD1	TRBV19	CASMGTEANYGYTF	TGTGCCAGTATGGGGACAGAGGCTAACTATGGCTACACCTTC
TRBJ1-2	.	.	TRBV7-2	CASSLADYGYTF	TGTGCCAGCAGCTTAGCCGACTATGGCTACACCTTC
TRBJ1-4	.	.	TRBV9	CASSARQNPNEKLFF	TGTGCCAGCAGCGCCAGACAGAACCCTAATGAAAAACTGTTTTTT
TRBJ2-2	.	TRBD2	TRBV28	CASVRGLAATGELFF	TGTGCCAGCGTGAGGGGACTAGCGGCCACCGGGGAGCTGTTTTTT
TRBJ1-2	.	TRBD1	TRBV19	CASSASQGRNYGYTF	TGTGCCAGTAGTGCATCACAGGGGCGGAATTATGGCTACACCTTC
TRBJ1-2	few	.	TRBV4-1	CASSPVGGYGYTF	TGCGCCAGCAGCCCTGTTGGGGGGTATGGCTACACCTTC
TRBJ1-1	once	.	TRBV18	CASSPPTGRSTEAFF	TGTGCCAGCTCACCACCGACCGGGAGGAGCACTGAAGCTTTCTTT
TRBJ2-5	few	.	TRBV5-1	CASSLAGGGETQYF	TGCGCCAGCAGCTTGGCTGGCGGCGGGGAGACCCAGTACTTC
TRBJ2-2	.	TRBD1	TRBV19	CASSIPARQGNTGELFF	TGTGCCAGTAGTATCCCCGCCCGACAGGGAAACACCGGGGAGCTGTTTTTT
TRBJ1-5	.	.	TRBV24-1	CATSVSNQPQHF	TGTGCCACCAGTGTCAGCAATCAGCCCCAGCATTTT
TRBJ2-1	.	TRBD2	TRBV5-1	CASSSTSGSYNEQFF	TGCGCCAGCAGCTCGACTAGCGGGTCCTACAATGAGCAGTTCTTC
TRBJ2-7	.	.	TRBV18	CASSPGSGEQYF	TGTGCCAGCTCGCCCGGGTCGGGCGAGCAGTACTTC
TRBJ2-1	.	TRBD2	TRBV3-1/TRBV3-2	CASSQTGGPGEQFF	TGTGCCAGCAGCCAGACGGGAGGGCCTGGTGAGCAGTTCTTC
TRBJ1-5	.	TRBD1	TRBV5-1	CASSLGDSYNQPQHF	TGCGCCAGCAGCTTGGGGGACAGCTACAATCAGCCCCAGCATTTT
TRBJ2-7	.	.	TRBV7-9	CASSSRDEQYF	TGTGCCAGCAGCTCGCGGGACGAGCAGTACTTC
TRBJ2-1	.	.	TRBV24-1	CATSDRGQDEQFF	TGTGCCACCAGTGATCGAGGGCAGGATGAGCAGTTCTTC
TRBJ2-3	.	TRBD2	TRBV7-3	CASSSSGMSDTQYF	TGTGCCAGCAGCTCCAGCGGGATGTCAGATACGCAGTATTTT
TRBJ2-3	.	TRBD2	TRBV19	CASSMRLTSGTADTQYF	TGTGCCAGTAGTATGCGCCTGACTAGCGGGACCGCAGATACGCAGTATTTT
TRBJ2-7	.	TRBD1	TRBV7-2	CASSLDRPTAHQQYF	TGTGCCAGCAGCTTGGACAGGCCAACCGCCCATCAGCAGTACTTC
TRBJ2-1	few	.	TRBV12-5	CASGLGIEQFF	TGTGCTAGTGGTTTGGGCATCGAGCAGTTCTTC
TRBJ1-1	.	.	TRBV7-9	CASSFSATEAFF	TGTGCCAGCAGCTTCTCAGCTACTGAAGCTTTCTTT
TRBJ1-2	.	.	TRBV9	CASSASGGGGGYTF	TGTGCCAGCAGCGCCTCGGGTGGGGGCGGTGGCTACACCTTC
TRBJ1-2	once	.	TRBV25-1	CASSDIIGQNGYTF	TGTGCCAGCAGTGACATCATCGGGCAGAATGGCTACACCTTC
TRBJ2-1	.	.	TRBV29-1	CSVVPYNEQFF	TGCAGCGTTGTACCCTACAATGAGCAGTTCTTC
TRBJ2-2	.	.	TRBV6-5	CASTSLGANTGELFF	TGTGCCAGCACTAGCCTGGGCGCGAACACCGGGGAGCTGTTTTTT
TRBJ2-7	few	TRBD2	TRBV24-1	CATSDLAGGVYEQYF	TGTGCCACCAGTGATTTAGCGGGAGGGGTGTACGAGCAGTACTTC
TRBJ1-4	once	.	TRBV6-5	CASRRDVGIEKLFF	TGTGCCAGCAGACGAGACGTGGGTATTGAAAAACTGTTTTTT
TRBJ2-2	.	.	TRBV13	CASSLGLTGPNTGELFF	TGTGCCAGCAGCTTAGGCCTGACAGGCCCGAACACCGGGGAGCTGTTTTTT
TRBJ1-2	.	.	TRBV28	CASSLGGGPNYGYTF	TGTGCCAGCAGTTTGGGGGGGGGCCCTAACTATGGCTACACCTTC
TRBJ1-5	.	.	TRBV4-3	CASSQDVGSHQPQHF	TGCGCCAGCAGCCAAGATGTAGGGAGTCACCAGCCCCAGCATTTT